A selection of T cell receptor beta chains follows, all from one sample in a study of Ad26.COV2.S vaccination and SARS-CoV-2 variants. Method: immunoSEQ multiplex PCR; TCRdb's copy keeps in-frame clones and lacks some. Here the sample spans roughly 500,000 clones, nearly 90% being singletons. The material sequenced was peripheral blood, taken in a trial of Ad26.COV2.S vaccine versus placebo. The receptors here all came from a person between 18 and 59 years old who received the Ad26.COV2.S COVID-19 vaccine or a placebo. The CDR3 runs from the conserved cysteine through the conserved F or W. A D gene is named only where the DNA matches it firmly. Expanded clones get a size class; other rows say once, few or many, or leave the size out.

J | V | D | size | CDR3 | DNA
TRBJ1-1 | TRBV18 | . | . | CASSANMNTEAFF | TGTGCCAGCTCAGCCAACATGAACACTGAAGCTTTCTTT
TRBJ1-2 | TRBV7-9 | . | once | CASSRDTLRGYTF | TGTGCCAGCAGCCGGGACACTTTACGTGGCTACACCTTC
TRBJ2-1 | TRBV5-1 | TRBD2 | . | CASSLSLAGGLRQFF | TGCGCCAGCAGCTTGAGTTTAGCGGGAGGGCTTCGGCAGTTCTTC
TRBJ1-1 | TRBV5-1 | . | few | CASSLVGGNTEAFF | TGCGCCAGCAGCTTGGTAGGGGGAAACACTGAAGCTTTCTTT
TRBJ2-5 | TRBV18 | . | . | CASSPRWGSPETQYF | TGTGCCAGCTCACCACGTTGGGGCAGCCCAGAGACCCAGTACTTC
TRBJ2-1 | TRBV7-6 | . | . | CASSGGSSSHFNEQFF | TGTGCCAGCAGCGGTGGTTCGTCCAGCCATTTCAATGAGCAGTTCTTC
TRBJ1-5 | TRBV19 | TRBD1 | . | CASMGQGHNQPQHF | TGTGCCAGTATGGGACAGGGTCATAATCAGCCCCAGCATTTT
TRBJ2-7 | TRBV7-8 | . | . | CASSLVFGPYEQYF | TGTGCCAGCAGCTTAGTGTTCGGACCCTACGAGCAGTACTTC
TRBJ1-1 | TRBV5-1 | TRBD1 | . | CASSLTDRARTEAFF | TGCGCCAGCAGCTTAACCGACAGGGCCCGAACTGAAGCTTTCTTT
TRBJ2-5 | TRBV10-3 | . | . | CAIRDSAQETQYF | TGTGCCATCAGGGACAGTGCCCAAGAGACCCAGTACTTC
TRBJ1-2 | TRBV5-1 | . | . | CASSLAGGGYGYTF | TGCGCCAGCAGCTTGGCCGGGGGAGGCTATGGCTACACCTTC
TRBJ1-1 | TRBV29-1 | TRBD1 | . | CSVDSGTGAFF | TGCAGCGTCGATTCCGGGACAGGGGCTTTCTTT
TRBJ2-3 | TRBV4-1 | . | . | CASSLPTDTQYF | TGCGCCAGCAGCCTCCCCACAGATACGCAGTATTTT
TRBJ1-2 | TRBV5-1 | . | . | CASSLAGARQGPDYGYTF | TGCGCCAGCAGCTTGGCGGGGGCGCGCCAGGGCCCAGACTATGGCTACACCTTC
TRBJ1-6 | TRBV13 | TRBD1 | . | CASNVGQANNSPLHF | TGTGCCAGCAACGTGGGACAGGCCAATAATTCACCCCTCCACTTT
TRBJ2-3 | TRBV5-8 | . | . | CASPQGWRGGTDTQYF | TGTGCCAGTCCCCAAGGCTGGCGGGGAGGCACAGATACGCAGTATTTT
TRBJ2-5 | TRBV7-9 | TRBD2 | . | CASSLAAGIGETQYF | TGTGCCAGCAGCTTAGCAGCGGGAATTGGAGAGACCCAGTACTTC
TRBJ1-6 | TRBV5-1 | TRBD1 | . | CASSSQTGIDNSPLHF | TGCGCCAGCAGCTCTCAGACAGGGATTGATAATTCACCCCTCCACTTT
TRBJ2-4 | TRBV3-1/TRBV3-2 | TRBD2 | . | CASSQVGGSGSIQYF | TGTGCCAGCAGCCAAGTCGGCGGGAGCGGCAGCATTCAGTACTTC
TRBJ1-5 | TRBV10-3 | . | . | CAISPRFLEPQHF | TGTGCCATCAGTCCCAGGTTCTTAGAGCCCCAGCATTTT
TRBJ2-3 | TRBV10-3 | TRBD2 | . | CAISRTSGGGTDTQYF | TGTGCCATCAGCCGGACTAGCGGGGGGGGCACAGATACGCAGTATTTT
TRBJ2-3 | TRBV4-1 | . | . | CASSQDMGAPGDPTDTQYF | TGCGCCAGCAGCCAAGATATGGGAGCCCCGGGGGACCCCACAGATACGCAGTATTTT
TRBJ2-2 | TRBV6-5 | TRBD1 | once | CASSYGTGVTGELFF | TGTGCCAGCAGTTACGGGACAGGGGTGACCGGGGAGCTGTTTTTT
TRBJ1-2 | TRBV3-1/TRBV3-2 | . | . | CASSQGRNYGYTF | TGTGCCAGCAGCCAAGGTAGGAACTATGGCTACACCTTC
TRBJ2-5 | TRBV19 | . | once | CASSRGGGETQYF | TGTGCCAGTAGCAGGGGTGGAGGAGAGACCCAGTACTTC
TRBJ2-1 | TRBV7-2 | TRBD1 | . | CASSPRQGTILYNEQFF | TGTGCCAGCAGCCCACGACAGGGGACAATTCTCTACAATGAGCAGTTCTTC
TRBJ1-1 | TRBV10-3 | TRBD1 | . | CASNFRGGTEAFF | TGTGCCAGCAACTTCAGGGGGGGCACTGAAGCTTTCTTT
TRBJ2-7 | TRBV6-1 | TRBD2 | . | CASSEGLAGDHEQYF | TGTGCCAGCAGTGAAGGGTTAGCGGGGGACCACGAGCAGTACTTC
TRBJ1-2 | TRBV27 | . | . | CASSISGEPYGYTF | TGTGCCAGCAGTATCTCAGGGGAGCCCTATGGCTACACCTTC
TRBJ1-3 | TRBV7-9 | . | few | CASSLGGVGGNTIYF | TGTGCCAGCAGCTTAGGCGGTGTTGGTGGAAACACCATATATTTT
TRBJ1-1 | TRBV7-6 | . | . | CASSLQGPPTEAFF | TGTGCCAGCAGCTTACAAGGACCACCCACTGAAGCTTTCTTT
TRBJ2-6 | TRBV4-2 | . | . | CASSQAGANVLTF | TGTGCCAGCAGCCAAGCTGGGGCCAACGTCCTGACTTTC
TRBJ1-3 | TRBV6-5 | . | . | CASRTPTGTGNTIYF | TGTGCCAGCAGGACCCCCACAGGGACTGGAAACACCATATATTTT
TRBJ1-5 | TRBV4-2 | . | . | CASSQVLWGNSNQPQHF | TGTGCCAGCAGCCAAGTGTTATGGGGAAATAGCAATCAGCCCCAGCATTTT
TRBJ1-1 | TRBV2 | TRBD1 | . | CASRDRGRLDTEAFF | TGTGCCAGCAGAGACAGGGGGCGCTTGGACACTGAAGCTTTCTTT
TRBJ1-2 | TRBV2 | . | few | CASRGDLVGGYTF | TGTGCCAGCAGAGGTGACCTGGTGGGAGGCTACACCTTC
TRBJ2-2 | TRBV12-3/TRBV12-4 | . | . | CASSNTGELFF | TGTGCCAGCAGCAACACCGGGGAGCTGTTTTTT
TRBJ2-3 | TRBV7-2 | TRBD2 | . | CASTSGSHTDTQYF | TGTGCCAGCACTAGCGGGTCCCACACAGATACGCAGTATTTT
TRBJ2-1 | TRBV24-1 | . | . | CATSDSALGSSSNEQFF | TGTGCCACCAGTGATTCGGCCCTAGGGTCTTCATCCAATGAGCAGTTCTTC
TRBJ2-1 | TRBV11-3 | . | . | CASSLEQDHRSNEQFF | TGTGCCAGCAGCTTAGAGCAGGATCACCGGTCAAATGAGCAGTTCTTC
TRBJ2-7 | TRBV30 | . | . | CAWEGPGTEEQYF | TGTGCCTGGGAGGGACCCGGGACTGAAGAGCAGTACTTC
TRBJ1-1 | TRBV6-1 | . | . | CASSEGTEAFF | TGTGCCAGCAGTGAAGGGACTGAAGCTTTCTTT
TRBJ1-3 | TRBV7-9 | . | . | CATGGNTIYF | TGTGCCACGGGAGGGAACACCATATATTTT
TRBJ1-4 | TRBV5-6 | TRBD1 | . | CASSYRQGSKLFF | TGTGCCAGCAGCTATCGACAGGGTAGTAAACTGTTTTTT
TRBJ2-1 | TRBV7-2 | TRBD2 | once | CASSLGLMGLAGGNEQFF | TGTGCCAGCAGCTTAGGGTTAATGGGACTAGCGGGAGGTAATGAGCAGTTCTTC
TRBJ1-1 | TRBV11-1 | . | . | CASSPSLGYGAFF | TGTGCCAGCAGCCCATCCTTAGGGTATGGCGCTTTCTTT
TRBJ2-3 | TRBV5-1 | . | . | CASSFGQSTDTQYF | TGCGCCAGCAGCTTTGGACAGAGCACAGATACGCAGTATTTT
TRBJ1-2 | TRBV3-1/TRBV3-2 | . | . | CASSQGPTGYTF | TGTGCCAGCAGCCAAGGGCCAACCGGCTACACCTTC
TRBJ1-1 | TRBV5-1 | . | . | CASSLGPDTNTEAFF | TGCGCCAGCAGCTTGGGTCCCGATACCAACACTGAAGCTTTCTTT
TRBJ2-1 | TRBV7-9 | TRBD2 | once | CASSFQAGGPNEQFF | TGTGCCAGCAGCTTTCAAGCGGGGGGGCCCAATGAGCAGTTCTTC
TRBJ2-1 | TRBV4-1 | TRBD2 | . | CASSLGGRVNEQFF | TGCGCCAGCAGCCTCGGCGGGAGGGTCAATGAGCAGTTCTTC
TRBJ1-2 | TRBV6-5 | . | . | CASSPQGPYGYTF | TGTGCCAGCAGCCCACAGGGCCCCTATGGCTACACCTTC
TRBJ1-1 | TRBV5-4 | . | . | CASSLAGGGPPSFF | TGTGCCAGCAGCTTGGCGGGGGGGGGTCCCCCATCTTTCTTT
TRBJ2-7 | TRBV4-2 | TRBD1 | . | CASSQERTGTYEQYF | TGTGCCAGCAGCCAAGAACGGACAGGGACCTACGAGCAGTACTTC
TRBJ1-1 | TRBV12-3/TRBV12-4 | . | . | CASSPTGWPEAFF | TGTGCCAGCAGTCCTACAGGGTGGCCTGAAGCTTTCTTT
TRBJ2-2 | TRBV3-1/TRBV3-2 | . | . | CASSQEGSTGELFF | TGTGCCAGCAGCCAAGAAGGCTCCACCGGGGAGCTGTTTTTT
TRBJ2-3 | TRBV7-2 | . | once | CASSQRPGPQSTDTQYF | TGTGCCAGCAGCCAGCGGCCGGGACCCCAAAGCACAGATACGCAGTATTTT
TRBJ2-1 | TRBV6-5 | TRBD2 | . | CASSYGIAGNYNEQFF | TGTGCCAGCAGTTATGGAATAGCGGGAAACTACAATGAGCAGTTCTTC
TRBJ1-6 | TRBV4-3 | . | . | CASSQDRLGFLHF | TGCGCCAGCAGCCAAGATCGGCTGGGATTTCTCCACTTT
TRBJ2-4 | TRBV6-1 | . | . | CASSAYPVGGAKNIQYF | TGTGCCAGCAGTGCTTACCCCGTGGGGGGCGCCAAAAACATTCAGTACTTC